The present T cell receptor (beta chain) was sequenced within a study of OX40 agonist ivuxolimab in advanced cancers. The V and J ends lost 1 base and 3 bases respectively, with 12 bases between them. This CDR3 spans 15 amino acids. Germline V gives CDR1 SGHVS, CDR2 FQNEAQ. Study conclusions and caveats: Dose levels from 0.1 to 3.0 mg/kg saw CD4+ and CD8+ blood T cells expand clonally by week 6. CD8+ T cells showed, on average, more clonal expansion than CD4+ cells.

A remark on this clone: The antigen is unknown.

The data were produced by immunoSEQ multiplex PCR, yet TCRdb's version contains in-frame clones alone and is incomplete. The table records about 68,000 clones, around 83% of them present only once. The source is an adult with an advanced solid tumor such as melanoma, head and neck, liver or kidney cancer. The source was CD4+ or CD8+ T cells sorted from blood, collected in a trial of the OX40 agonist ivuxolimab. The chain couples TRBV7-8 to TRBJ1-1, with a possible D match to TRBD1 (6 bases). The CDR3 is CASSLDGRGHTEAFF. CDR3 DNA sequence: TGTGCCAGCAGCTTAGATGGCAGGGGTCACACTGAAGCTTTCTTT.